Listed here is a single T cell receptor (beta chain). This entry belongs to a study of PD-L1 blockade in urothelial cancer. TCRdb's table, derived via immunoSEQ multiplex PCR, lists solely in-frame clones and lacks some. The sample yields around 80,000 clones, around 90% seen once. CDR3 size: 13 residues. The V and J ends lost 5 bases and 4 bases, in that order; junction bases with no gene match: 3. Germline V gene sequence: CDR1 SNHLY, CDR2 FYNNEI. The sequence was collected from a woman between 65 and 79 years old with urothelial cancer. V and J are TRBV2 and TRBJ2-3; 7 bases match TRBD1. Source: PBMCs, taken around atezolizumab (anti-PD-L1) treatment. CDR3 loop: CASSTGVADTQYF. The DNA for the CDR3 is TGTGCCAGCAGTACAGGGGTGGCAGATACGCAGTATTTT. Based on the CDR3 plus reference TRBV2 and TRBJ2-3, the full variable domain is EPEVTQTPSHQVTQMGQEVILRCVPISNHLYFYWYRQILGQKVEFLVSFYNNEISEKSEIFDDQFSVERPDGSNFTLKIRSTKLEDSAMYFCASSTGVADTQYFGPGTRLTVL.